The rows below give T cell receptor beta chains drawn from one sample of a study of T cells in Graves' hyperthyroidism and ophthalmopathy. TCRdb analysed the multiplex PCR reads with MiXCR anew, one entry per CDR3 protein. The sample records 600,000 to 850,000 distinct CDR3 sequences, approximately 19% being singletons. Sequencing input: blood. The receptors here all came from a woman aged 45-60 years with Graves' hyperthyroidism that later progressed to Graves' ophthalmopathy. CDR3s include the opening cysteine and the closing phenylalanine or tryptophan. D genes are given only for firm matches. A row's size may be missing; if present it is once, few, many or a size class.

many	12	.	TRBV30	TRBJ2-5	CAWSVMRETQYF	TGTGCCTGGAGTGTAATGCGGGAGACCCAGTACTTC
.	16	TRBD1	TRBV27	TRBJ1-6	CASSRTGLMYNSPLHF	TGTGCCAGCAGCCGGACAGGCCTCATGTATAATTCACCCCTCCACTTT
.	15	.	TRBV5-1	TRBJ1-2	CASSLEQAANYGYTF	TGCGCCAGCAGCTTGGAACAGGCAGCTAACTATGGCTACACCTTC
few	12	.	TRBV2	TRBJ2-5	CATDRGGETQYF	TGTGCCACCGACAGGGGAGGGGAGACCCAGTACTTC
.	13	.	TRBV12-3/TRBV12-4	TRBJ2-7	CASSMTVLNEQYF	TGTGCCAGCAGCATGACAGTTCTCAACGAGCAGTACTTC
.	17	.	TRBV4-2	TRBJ1-2	CASSQARGGGGNYGYTF	TGTGCCAGCAGCCAAGCTCGGGGCGGGGGAGGTAACTATGGCTACACCTTC
many	13	.	TRBV6-1	TRBJ1-5	CASRRDRNQPQHF	TGTGCCAGCAGGAGGGACCGAAATCAGCCCCAGCATTTT
.	16	.	TRBV6-1	TRBJ2-4	CASSEPRGVAKNIQYF	TGTGCCAGCAGTGAGCCAAGGGGCGTAGCCAAAAACATTCAGTACTTC
once	12	.	TRBV6-1	TRBJ2-7	CASSPKPAEQYF	TGTGCCAGCAGTCCTAAACCGGCCGAGCAGTACTTC
.	16	TRBD2	TRBV5-1	TRBJ2-1	CASSLGPGRGGNEQFF	TGCGCCAGCAGCTTGGGCCCAGGGCGGGGGGGCAATGAGCAGTTCTTC
.	14	.	TRBV5-6	TRBJ1-2	CASSLGWVNYGYTF	TGTGCCAGTAGCTTAGGTTGGGTGAACTATGGCTACACCTTC